The 21 T cell receptor beta chains in this list originate from one sample, sequenced in a study of blood T cell repertoires in COVID-19. Clones were read by immunoSEQ multiplex PCR, and TCRdb kept only the in-frame ones, dropping some. The table has 60,000 to 70,000 clones, over 80% seen once. The sequencing sample was made of peripheral blood. These receptor sequences come from a human donor in a cohort sampled during active COVID-19.

By sample share, this clone is medium-sized (0.01 to 0.1%). J is TRBJ2-7 and V is TRBV4-3; TRBD1 matches at 9 bases. J lost 0 bases, V lost 3 bases, and 3 bases had no gene match. Germline-derived CDR1 and CDR2 are LGHNA and YSLEER. This CDR3 region has 15 residues. Here the CDR3 reads CASSHIQGASYEQYF. For the CDR3, the DNA is TGCGCCAGCAGCCACATACAGGGGGCCTCCTACGAGCAGTACTTC.

This sequence joins TRBV10-3 and TRBJ2-5, with TRBD2 matching 8 bases. The trim removed 0 bases at V and 7 bases at J, leaving 7 bases unmatched. Germline V gives CDR1 ENHRY, CDR2 SYGVKD. The CDR3 runs 15 residues. CDR3 sequence: CAISESVAGHGTQYF. As DNA, the CDR3 is TGTGCCATCAGTGAGTCGGTAGCGGGACACGGGACCCAGTACTTC.

V gene TRBV5-4 combines with J gene TRBJ2-1; 10 nucleotides agree with TRBD2. Germline CDR1 and CDR2: SGHNT and YYREEE (reference sequence). V shed 4 bases and J 10 bases; nucleotides not matched to a gene: 14. This CDR3 is built from 16 residues. The CDR3 sequence is CASSGPGLAGEAEQFF. The CDR3 coding sequence is TGTGCCAGCAGCGGCCCAGGGCTAGCGGGGGAGGCGGAGCAGTTCTTC.

The chain uses TRBV28 and TRBJ1-5; 7 nucleotides agree with TRBD1. The CDR3 has 12 residues. CDR1 is MDHEN and CDR2 is SYDVKM in the germline V gene. V trimming: 7 bases; J trimming: 4 bases; junction bases outside the gene matches: 1. For the CDR3, the DNA is TGTGCCAGCATGACAGGGAATCAGCCCCAGCATTTT. Its protein is CASMTGNQPQHF.

The chain recombines TRBV5-6 with TRBJ2-4; D possibly corresponds to TRBD1 (6 bases). This CDR3 is built from 13 residues. The germline V and J ends were trimmed by 4 bases and 4 bases, with 9 bases remaining between them. Looked up from germline, CDR1 is SGHDT and CDR2 is YYEEEE. CDR3 in amino acids: CASSKDRKNIQYF. CDR3 nucleotide sequence: TGTGCCAGCAGCAAGGACAGAAAAAACATTCAGTACTTC.

The CDR3 reads CASSQVRGQGMSNEQFF. As DNA, the CDR3 is TGCGCCAGCAGCCAAGTAAGGGGACAGGGGATGTCGAATGAGCAGTTCTTC. V gene TRBV4-1 combines with J gene TRBJ2-1; TRBD1 aligns across 10 bases. J lost 7 bases, V lost 1 base, and 10 bases had no gene match. This CDR3 has 17 amino acids. The germline V gene encodes CDR1 MGHRA and CDR2 YSYEKL.

The V and J genes are TRBV20-1 and TRBJ2-1; D might be TRBD1 (5 bases). Trimming removed 3 bases at V and 6 bases at J, with 15 bases between. Germline V CDR1 and CDR2: DFQATT, SNEGSKA (reference sequence). This CDR3 spans 14 amino acids. CDR3 protein: CSASNQGSVNEQFF. In DNA, the CDR3 is TGCAGTGCTAGTAATCAGGGCTCAGTCAATGAGCAGTTCTTC.

The chain recombines TRBV7-2 with TRBJ2-7; 10 bases agree with TRBD1. V trimming: 5 bases; J trimming: 3 bases; junction bases outside the gene matches: 13. The CDR3 spans 17 residues. Germline V gene lookup returns CDR1 SGHTA and CDR2 FQGNSA. In nucleotides, the CDR3 is TGTGCCAGCAGCGGGGGACGGGACAGGGGTTTGGGCTACGAGCAGTACTTC. Translated, it gives CASSGGRDRGLGYEQYF.

The V and J genes are TRBV5-8 and TRBJ1-5; TRBD1 is a possible D gene (6 bases). The V and J ends lost 4 bases and 7 bases respectively, with 15 bases between them. The CDR3 has 14 amino acids. Germline V gives CDR1 SGHTS, CDR2 YDEGEE. The CDR3 nucleotides are TGTGCCAGCAGCCCAGGGACATTACGGCAGCCCCAGCATTTT. Its translation: CASSPGTLRQPQHF.

This clone has only one observation. The V gene is TRBV5-1, the J gene TRBJ2-1, with 7 bases identical to TRBD2. V lost 0 bases, J lost 8 bases, and 8 bases stayed unmatched. This CDR3 contains 15 residues. Germline lookup yields CDR1 SGHRS and CDR2 YFSETQ. The CDR3 sequence is CASSLGAGSGYEQFF. CDR3 nucleotides: TGCGCCAGCAGCTTGGGAGCGGGGTCTGGGTATGAGCAGTTCTTC.

The rearrangement joins TRBV7-9 to TRBJ2-2; 12 bases map to TRBD2. The length of the CDR3 is 19 residues. Looked up from germline, CDR1 is SEHNR and CDR2 is FQNEAQ (reference sequence). Trimming at V came to 5 bases and at J to 0 bases, leaving 10 bases not matched to a gene. The CDR3 here is CASSPGLTSGGTNTGELFF. The CDR3 region has the DNA TGTGCCAGCAGCCCGGGTCTTACTAGCGGGGGGACGAACACCGGGGAGCTGTTTTTT.

The chain recombines TRBV9 with TRBJ1-2, with 10 bases matching TRBD1. The CDR3 sequence is 18 residues long. V was clipped by 1 base and J by 4 bases; unmatched bases: 13. Germline CDR1 and CDR2: SGDLS and YYNGEE. Here the CDR3 reads CASSVFGATGGASYGYTF. In DNA form, the CDR3 reads TGTGCCAGCAGCGTATTTGGCGCGACAGGGGGCGCGAGCTATGGCTACACCTTC.

This clone was counted only a few times. The rearrangement links TRBV19 to TRBJ1-6; D is unclear. This CDR3 has 14 amino acids. The germline V and J ends were trimmed by 5 bases and 11 bases, with 16 bases remaining between them. CDR1 LNHDA and CDR2 SQIVND come from the germline V gene (reference sequence). CDR3 protein: CASSPPGRRPPLHF. The CDR3 region has the DNA TGTGCCAGTAGTCCACCCGGCCGGCGGCCACCCCTCCACTTT.

V is TRBV19 and J is TRBJ2-1, with 12 bases identical to TRBD2. The CDR3 covers 16 residues. The V and J ends lost 3 bases and 7 bases, in that order; junction bases with no gene match: 7. Germline V gene data show CDR1 as LNHDA and CDR2 as SQIVND (reference sequence). The CDR3, as DNA: TGTGCCAGTAGTATCCAACTAGCGGGGGGAGGGAATGAGCAGTTCTTC. Encoded protein: CASSIQLAGGGNEQFF.

This clone was counted once. The CDR3 reads CASSSVQQGKNTEAFF. CDR3 in DNA: TGTGCCAGCAGCTCGGTTCAACAGGGGAAGAACACTGAAGCTTTCTTT. The chain combines TRBV7-3 with TRBJ1-1; 7 nucleotides agree with TRBD1. V shed 4 bases, J shed 1 base, and the junction held 9 bases outside the gene matches. This CDR3 has 16 amino acids. Germline loops: CDR1 SGHTA, CDR2 FQGTGA.

The chain combines TRBV19 with TRBJ1-1; maybe TRBD1 (5 bases). V shed 4 bases and J shed 4 bases, with 13 bases lying between them. The CDR3 has 14 residues. CDR1 and CDR2 (germline): LNHDA, SQIVND (reference sequence). The CDR3 spells CASSRGEQATEAFF. The CDR3 DNA reads TGTGCCAGTAGTAGGGGGGAGCAGGCCACTGAAGCTTTCTTT.

CDR3 sequence (DNA): TGTGCCAGCAGCTTAGGCGTTAACTATGGCTACACCTTC. Its protein product is CASSLGVNYGYTF. The chain employs TRBV7-8 and TRBJ1-2; the D is unclear. The V end was cut by 1 base, the J end by 1 base, with 4 bases between. This CDR3 has 13 residues. The germline V gene has CDR1 SGHVS and CDR2 FQNEAQ.

Regarding this clone: Other nucleotide sequences in the sample specify the same CDR3. The chain is built from TRBV6-5 and TRBJ2-7; 9 positions agree with TRBD1. CDR1 is MNHEY, CDR2 SVGAGI, per germline. The CDR3 spans 14 residues. V shed 4 bases and J 6 bases; nucleotides not matched to a gene: 7. The CDR3 bases are TGTGCCAGCAGTTTCCTACAGGGGGCAGGCGAGCAGTACTTC. This sequence encodes CASSFLQGAGEQYF.

This clone was seen only once. V is TRBV4-2 and J is TRBJ2-3, with a weak D call TRBD2 (5 bases). V gave up 1 base and J gave up 0 bases, with 14 bases separating them. The CDR3 consists of 17 residues. Germline CDR1 and CDR2: LGHNA and YNFKEQ. Here the CDR3 reads CASSQAPGGGSTDTQYF. The CDR3 nucleotides read TGTGCCAGCAGCCAAGCCCCAGGAGGAGGTAGCACAGATACGCAGTATTTT.

The chain has TRBV7-9 and TRBJ2-1, with 15 bases matching TRBD2. Per the germline V gene, CDR1 is SEHNR and CDR2 is FQNEAQ (reference sequence). The junction had 4 bases not matched to a gene; V was cut back by 5 bases and J by 8 bases. The CDR3 sequence is 15 residues long. The CDR3 region is CASSPGLAGGYEQFF. Written as DNA, the CDR3 is TGTGCCAGCAGCCCGGGACTAGCGGGAGGCTATGAGCAGTTCTTC.

The chain is built from TRBV11-3 and TRBJ1-1, with D perhaps matching TRBD1 (6 bases). V shed 5 bases and J shed 5 bases, with 12 bases lying between them. This CDR3 is 13 amino acids long. The germline gives CDR1 SGHNT, CDR2 YENEEA. In DNA form, the CDR3 reads TGTGCCAGCAGCAAACAGGGTCGGACTGAAGCTTTCTTT. It encodes CASSKQGRTEAFF.